A single sample is the source of the 21 T cell receptor beta chains below, sequenced in a study of blood T cell repertoires in COVID-19. TCRdb keeps only in-frame clones here, not all; method: immunoSEQ multiplex PCR. The data contain 250,000 to 350,000 clones, 75% to 90% of them singletons. Sequencing input: peripheral blood. These receptors came from a woman between 50 and 59 years old with COVID-19, enrolled during active disease.

This chain connects TRBV5-6 to TRBJ1-2, with D perhaps TRBD1 (5 bases). Germline CDR1 reads SGHDT; CDR2 reads YYEEEE. V was pared by 4 bases and J by 3 bases, with 10 bases between. The CDR3 consists of 13 residues. The CDR3 reads CASSPDSYYGYTF. CDR3 nucleotide sequence: TGTGCCAGCAGCCCTGACAGCTACTATGGCTACACCTTC.

This chain links TRBV14 with TRBJ2-5; no clear D. The CDR3 covers 16 residues. The germline gives CDR1 SGHDN, CDR2 FVKESK. Trimming took off 2 bases at V and 1 base at J, with 14 bases between the two ends. CDR3 region: CASSQRGSISQETQYF. The DNA of the CDR3 is TGTGCCAGCAGCCAACGAGGCAGTATTAGCCAAGAGACCCAGTACTTC.

J is TRBJ1-1 and V is TRBV9; 7 positions match TRBD1. This CDR3 is 14 amino acids long. With 4 bases clipped from V and 4 bases from J, the junction kept 7 bases outside the gene matches. Germline CDR1 reads SGDLS; CDR2 reads YYNGEE. The CDR3 here is CASSHRQGATEAFF. The CDR3 nucleotides read TGTGCCAGCAGCCATCGACAGGGAGCCACTGAAGCTTTCTTT.

The chain uses TRBV2 and TRBJ2-1, with 11 bases that match TRBD2. The V gene end was trimmed by 6 bases and the J gene end by 9 bases; junction bases not matched to a gene: 7. There are 14 residues in the CDR3. In germline, CDR1 is SNHLY, CDR2 FYNNEI. Written as DNA, the CDR3 is TGTGCCAGCAGACTAGCGGGAGATGGGATTGAGCAGTTCTTC. It yields the protein CASRLAGDGIEQFF.

V gene TRBV28 combines with J gene TRBJ2-1; 9 nucleotides match TRBD2. CDR1 and CDR2 (germline): MDHEN, SYDVKM. The CDR3 has 12 amino acids. With 5 bases clipped from V and 15 bases from J, the junction kept 8 bases outside the gene matches. In DNA form, the CDR3 reads TGTGCCAGCAGTCAGCAGCGGGAGGCGGGGTTCTTC. Amino acid sequence: CASSQQREAGFF. The full variable domain, rest sourced from reference TRBV28 and TRBJ2-1, is DVKVTQSSRYLVKRTGEKVFLECVQDMDHENMFWYRQDPGLGLRLIYFSYDVKMKEKGDIPEGYSVSREKKERFSLILESASTNQTSMYLCASSQQREAGFFGPGTRLTVL.

This clone occurred a few times. J is TRBJ1-1 and V is TRBV24-1; D remains ambiguous. The germline V gene has CDR1 KGHDR and CDR2 SFDVKD. With 6 bases removed from V and 0 bases from J, the gap between germline ends came to 25 bases. This CDR3 comprises 19 residues. CDR3 bases: TGTGCCACCAGTCCACCGGGTCCTGCCCGGCGAGTAGTGAACACTGAAGCTTTCTTT. This gives the protein CATSPPGPARRVVNTEAFF.

The V call is TRBV18, the J call TRBJ1-1; D perhaps matches TRBD1 (6 bases). V lost 2 bases and J lost 0, with 7 bases in between. The CDR3 is 14 amino acids. Germline CDR1 KGHSH, CDR2 LQKENI. The CDR3 sequence: CASSPWTVNTEAFF. CDR3 DNA sequence: TGTGCCAGCTCACCATGGACAGTGAACACTGAAGCTTTCTTT.

V gene TRBV19 combines with J gene TRBJ1-3; 10 positions agree with TRBD1. Germline-derived CDR1 and CDR2 are LNHDA and SQIVND (reference sequence). The V gene end was trimmed by 5 bases and the J gene end by 2 bases; junction bases not matched to a gene: 3. The CDR3 has 15 amino acids. CDR3 sequence: CASSPDRGTGNTIYF. In nucleotides, the CDR3 is TGTGCCAGTAGTCCGGACAGGGGGACTGGAAACACCATATATTTT.

The J gene is TRBJ1-2, the V gene TRBV7-2, with a possible D match to TRBD1 (5 bases). CDR1 and CDR2 (germline): SGHTA, FQGNSA. The V gene lost 7 bases and the J gene lost 4 bases, with 16 bases spanning the gap. The CDR3 extends over 14 amino acids. The DNA for the CDR3 is TGTGCCAGCAAGCCCTATGGGGCAGCCTATGGCTACACCTTC. Translated: CASKPYGAAYGYTF. The variable domain in full, with the rest retrieved from reference TRBV7-2 and TRBJ1-2, is GAGVSQSPSNKVTEKGKDVELRCDPISGHTALYWYRQSLGQGLEFLIYFQGNSAPDKSGLPSDRFSAERTGGSVSTLTIQRTQQEDSAVYLCASKPYGAAYGYTFGSGTRLTVV.

CDR3 sequence reads: CASSLGLTGLNEKLFF. The CDR3 nucleotides are TGTGCCAGCAGCTTAGGATTGACAGGGCTTAATGAAAAACTGTTTTTT. This chain uses TRBV7-9 with TRBJ1-4; 7 positions agree with TRBD1. The CDR3 consists of 16 residues. Germline CDR1 reads SEHNR; CDR2 reads FQNEAQ (reference sequence). V lost 1 base to trimming and J lost 4 bases; unmatched junction nucleotides: 6.

The chain combines TRBV2 with TRBJ1-5; unclear D gene. CDR1 and CDR2 from the germline V gene are SNHLY and FYNNEI. The length of the CDR3 is 13 residues. V was shortened by 0 bases and J by 9 bases, with 9 bases between the two germline ends. CDR3 DNA sequence: TGTGCCAGCAGTGAAGCTGCCCCGAGGCCCCAGCATTTT. The encoded protein is CASSEAAPRPQHF.

The chain links TRBV2 to TRBJ1-4; D is uncertain. The length of the CDR3 is 12 residues. The germline CDR1 and CDR2 sequences are SNHLY and FYNNEI. Trimming shortened V by 4 bases and J by 4 bases, and 4 bases separated the two germline ends. CDR3 in amino acids: CASSALNEKLFF. DNA of the CDR3: TGTGCCAGCAGTGCCCTTAATGAAAAACTGTTTTTT.

V usage is TRBV20-1 and J usage is TRBJ1-4; D is uncertain. This CDR3 is built from 11 residues. V was shortened by 7 bases and J by 3 bases, with 6 bases between the two germline ends. Germline V gene sequence: CDR1 DFQATT, CDR2 SNEGSKA (reference sequence). In DNA, the CDR3 is TGCAGTGTTGTAGCTAATGAAAAACTGTTTTTT. It translates to CSVVANEKLFF.

The chain carries TRBV29-1 and TRBJ1-1; D is unclear. The germline V and J ends were trimmed by 3 bases and 4 bases, with 12 bases remaining between them. The CDR3 has 13 residues. The V gene's germline CDR1 is SQVTM and CDR2 ANQGSEA. The CDR3 reads CSVDAGVGTEAFF. The CDR3 DNA sequence: TGCAGCGTTGATGCAGGCGTAGGCACTGAAGCTTTCTTT. Looking up the rest from reference TRBV29-1 and TRBJ1-1 gives the full variable domain: SAVISQKPSRDICQRGTSLTIQCQVDSQVTMMFWYRQQPGQSLTLIATANQGSEATYESGFVIDKFPISRPNLTFSTLTVSNMSPEDSSIYLCSVDAGVGTEAFFGQGTRLTVV.

The V gene is TRBV4-2, the J gene TRBJ2-1; 8 nucleotides line up with TRBD2. The germline gives CDR1 LGHNA, CDR2 YNFKEQ. Trimming took 9 bases from V and 7 from J; bases not matched to a gene: 11. The length of the CDR3 is 14 residues. DNA for the CDR3: TGTGCCAGTGCCCGGGCGGGAGGTGGAAATGAGCAGTTCTTC. This codes for CASARAGGGNEQFF.

This chain uses TRBV2 with TRBJ2-4, with 9 nucleotides matching TRBD2. CDR1 and CDR2 from the germline V gene are SNHLY and FYNNEI. The CDR3 has 18 residues. With V trimmed by 1 base and J by 0 bases, 7 bases remained unmatched. The chain's CDR3 is CASSEGYRLAVAKNIQYF. CDR3 in DNA: TGTGCCAGCAGTGAAGGTTACCGACTAGCGGTAGCCAAAAACATTCAGTACTTC.

The V call is TRBV7-2, the J call TRBJ2-3, with 14 bases identical to TRBD2. This CDR3 contains 18 residues. V was clipped by 7 bases and J by 0 bases; unmatched bases: 9. Germline V gives CDR1 SGHTA, CDR2 FQGNSA. CDR3 residues: CASTLRTSGRSSTDTQYF. CDR3 DNA sequence: TGTGCCAGCACCCTTCGGACTAGCGGGAGGTCTAGCACAGATACGCAGTATTTT.

The chain is built from TRBV21-1 and TRBJ2-7; the table's TRBD1 call for D was not verified on the DNA. TRBV21-1 is given as a pseudogene. The CDR3 contains 16 residues. The CDR3 coding sequence is TGTGCCAGCAGCAAAAGAGGGGACAGGGATCCTCGGGAGCAGTACTTC. Translation gives CASSKRGDRDPREQYF.

J is TRBJ2-7 and V is TRBV5-1; 8 positions agree with TRBD2. Unmatched junction bases numbered 6, after V lost 0 bases and J lost 4 bases. CDR1 is SGHRS and CDR2 is YFSETQ in the germline V gene. The CDR3 covers 15 residues. Here the CDR3 DNA reads TGCGCCAGCAGCTTGGAGCGGGAGATCCTTTACGAGCAGTACTTC. Its translation is CASSLEREILYEQYF.

The chain links TRBV11-2 to TRBJ2-4; 7 bases line up with TRBD2. V lost 3 bases, J lost 6 bases, and 5 bases stayed unmatched. Germline CDR1 SGHAT, CDR2 FQNNGV. The CDR3 covers 14 residues. The CDR3 nucleotides are TGTGCCAGCAGCTTGGGCGGCGGGGGAAACATTCAGTACTTC. This codes for CASSLGGGGNIQYF. Supplemented by reference TRBV11-2 and TRBJ2-4, the full variable domain reads EAGVAQSPRYKIIEKRQSVAFWCNPISGHATLYWYQQILGQGPKLLIQFQNNGVVDDSQLPKDRFSAERLKGVDSTLKIQPAKLEDSAVYLCASSLGGGGNIQYFGAGTRLSVL.

The chain combines TRBV11-2 with TRBJ2-5; 10 positions agree with TRBD1. CDR3 length: 15 amino acids. V was pared by 5 bases and J by 5 bases, with 8 bases of the junction left unmatched. CDR1 SGHAT and CDR2 FQNNGV come from the germline V gene. This CDR3 is CASSNRATGGETQYF. The CDR3, as DNA: TGTGCCAGCAGCAACCGCGCGACAGGGGGCGAGACCCAGTACTTC.